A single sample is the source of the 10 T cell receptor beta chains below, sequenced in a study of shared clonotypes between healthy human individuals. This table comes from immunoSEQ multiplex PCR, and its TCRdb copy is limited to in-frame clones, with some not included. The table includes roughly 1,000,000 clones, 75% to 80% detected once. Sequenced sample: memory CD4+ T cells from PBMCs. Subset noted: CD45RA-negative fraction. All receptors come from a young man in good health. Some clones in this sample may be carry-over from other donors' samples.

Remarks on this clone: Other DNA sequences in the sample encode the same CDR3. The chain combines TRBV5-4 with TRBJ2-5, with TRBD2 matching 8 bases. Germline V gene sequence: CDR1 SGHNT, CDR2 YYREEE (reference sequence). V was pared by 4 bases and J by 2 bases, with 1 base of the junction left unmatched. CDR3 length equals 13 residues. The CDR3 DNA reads TGTGCCAGCAGCAGCGGGAGACAAGAGACCCAGTACTTC. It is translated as CASSSGRQETQYF.

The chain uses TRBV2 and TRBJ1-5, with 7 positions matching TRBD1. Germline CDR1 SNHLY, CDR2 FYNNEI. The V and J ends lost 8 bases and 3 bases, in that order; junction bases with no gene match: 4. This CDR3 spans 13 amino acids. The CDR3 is CASGDRANQPQHF. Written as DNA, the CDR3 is TGTGCCAGCGGAGACAGGGCCAATCAGCCCCAGCATTTT.

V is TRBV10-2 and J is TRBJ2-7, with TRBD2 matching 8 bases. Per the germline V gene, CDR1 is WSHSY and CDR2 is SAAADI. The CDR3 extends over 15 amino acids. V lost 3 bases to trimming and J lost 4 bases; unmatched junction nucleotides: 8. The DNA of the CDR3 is TGCGCCAGCAGTGACCCTCGGGGGGGGCGGTACGAGCAGTACTTC. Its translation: CASSDPRGGRYEQYF.

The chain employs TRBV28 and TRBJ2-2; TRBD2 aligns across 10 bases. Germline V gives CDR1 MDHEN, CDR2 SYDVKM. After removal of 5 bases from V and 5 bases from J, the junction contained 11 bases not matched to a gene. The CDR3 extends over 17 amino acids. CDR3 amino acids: CASSPRSGRARTGELFF. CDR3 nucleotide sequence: TGTGCCAGCAGTCCCCGCAGCGGGAGGGCCAGGACCGGGGAGCTGTTTTTT.

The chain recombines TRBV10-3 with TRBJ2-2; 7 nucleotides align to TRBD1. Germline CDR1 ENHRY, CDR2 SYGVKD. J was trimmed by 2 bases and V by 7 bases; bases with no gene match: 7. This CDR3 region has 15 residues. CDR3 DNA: TGTGCCATCAAAGGCGAGGGGGCAAACACCGGGGAGCTGTTTTTT. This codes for CAIKGEGANTGELFF.

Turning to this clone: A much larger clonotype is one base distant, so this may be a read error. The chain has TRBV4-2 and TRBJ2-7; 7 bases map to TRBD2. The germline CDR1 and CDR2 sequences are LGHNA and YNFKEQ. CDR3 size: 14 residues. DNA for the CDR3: TGTGCCAGCAGCCAAGGGCTAGCGGCCTACGAGCAGCACTTC. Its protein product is CASSQGLAAYEQHF.

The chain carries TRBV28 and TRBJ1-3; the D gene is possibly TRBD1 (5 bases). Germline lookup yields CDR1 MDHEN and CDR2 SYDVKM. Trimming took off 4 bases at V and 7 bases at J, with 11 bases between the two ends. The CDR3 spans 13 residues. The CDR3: CASSSDMFNTIYF. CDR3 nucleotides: TGTGCCAGCAGTTCGGACATGTTTAACACCATATATTTT.

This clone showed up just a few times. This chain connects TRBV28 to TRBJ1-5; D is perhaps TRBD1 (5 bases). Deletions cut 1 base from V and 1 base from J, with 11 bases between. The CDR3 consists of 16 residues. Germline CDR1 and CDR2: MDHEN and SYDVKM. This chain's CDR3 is CASSLFRQRSNQPQHF. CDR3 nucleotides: TGTGCCAGCAGTTTATTTCGACAGAGGAGCAATCAGCCCCAGCATTTT.

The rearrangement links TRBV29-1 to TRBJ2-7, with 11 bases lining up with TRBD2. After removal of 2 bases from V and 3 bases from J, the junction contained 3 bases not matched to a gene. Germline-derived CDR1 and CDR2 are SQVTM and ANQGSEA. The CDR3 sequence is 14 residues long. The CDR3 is CSVELLAGGYEQYF. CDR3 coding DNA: TGCAGCGTTGAATTGCTAGCGGGAGGCTACGAGCAGTACTTC.

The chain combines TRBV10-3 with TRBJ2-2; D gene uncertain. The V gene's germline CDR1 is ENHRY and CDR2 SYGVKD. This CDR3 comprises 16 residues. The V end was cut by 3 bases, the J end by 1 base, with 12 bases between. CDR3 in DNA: TGTGCCATCAGTGAATCGTGGAGACGGAACACCGGGGAGCTGTTTTTT. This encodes CAISESWRRNTGELFF.